The TCR beta chain described here comes from a study of metastatic and nonmetastatic thyroid tumors. Details on this clone: Its antigen is currently unknown. One end of the junction varies from germline; a read error may be responsible.

MiXCR was used by TCRdb to re-call the PCR reads. The data hold tens of thousands of clones, with over 10% observed a single time. CDR3 length equals 15 residues. Germline V gene lookup returns CDR1 MNHEY and CDR2 SMNVEV (reference sequence). Study outcomes and limitations: Reports indicated that malignant thyroid tumors showed significantly higher TCR beta diversity than benign nodules did, in blood and tumor.

Each patient went into thyroid surgery without having received any treatment. Sequencing was carried out using blood. This receptor was taken from a female donor with papillary thyroid cancer or a benign thyroid nodule (not recorded which). Some clones in this sample may be carry-over from other donors' samples. This chain links TRBV27 with TRBJ2-7; D call uncertain. The CDR3 loop is CARSLYRVFSYEQYF. In nucleotides, the CDR3 is TGTGCCCGCAGTTTATACCGCGTATTCTCCTACGAGCAGTACTTC.